This T cell receptor beta chain originates from a study of glioma-infiltrating T cells after dendritic cell vaccination. Study background: Glioblastoma patients came from Phase I and II dendritic cell vaccination trials.

Germline CDR1 is SGHDN and CDR2 is FVKESK. The CDR3 has 16 amino acids. Deletions cut 2 bases from V and 6 bases from J, with 14 bases between. Time point: after dendritic cell vaccination, including at tumor progression/relapse. Some clones are missing from TCRdb's copy, which holds only in-frame ones; the method was immunoSEQ multiplex PCR. The sample contains 100,000 or so clones, over 80% of which appear only once. Sequenced here: blood, sampled after dendritic cell vaccination. The chain combines TRBV14 with TRBJ1-6; maybe TRBD1 (6 bases). The TCR comes from a human donor with glioblastoma. The CDR3 DNA reads as TGTGCCAGCAGCCAAAAGGGGGTTTTTATTAATTCACCCCTCCACTTT. It is translated as CASSQKGVFINSPLHF.